The 7 T cell receptor beta chains given below trace back to one sample, sequenced in a study of Tregs in tolerant kidney transplant recipients. Here immunoSEQ multiplex PCR was the method, and the copy in TCRdb shows in-frame clones only, minus some. The sample carries 85,000 to 95,000 clones, around 90% recorded once. The source material was CD8+ T cells from blood. These receptors came from a human donor in good health.

The rearrangement joins TRBV10-3 to TRBJ1-4; a weak D match, TRBD1 (6 bases). V lost 4 bases and J 8 bases, leaving 17 bases between the germline ends. Per germline, CDR1 ENHRY and CDR2 SYGVKD. This CDR3 has 15 residues. CDR3 protein: CAISAETGMGEKLFF. The DNA for the CDR3 is TGTGCCATCAGTGCAGAGACAGGAATGGGGGAAAAACTGTTTTTT.

The chain combines TRBV9 with TRBJ2-3; D ambiguous. This CDR3 is built from 15 residues. V lost 3 bases to trimming and J lost 0 bases, with 11 bases between them. CDR1 is SGDLS and CDR2 is YYNGEE in the germline V gene. The chain's CDR3 is CASSGHTSSTDTQYF. CDR3 coding DNA: TGTGCCAGCAGCGGTCACACATCAAGCACAGATACGCAGTATTTT.

The chain uses TRBV19 and TRBJ2-1; D gene unclear. Trimming shortened V by 1 base and J by 0 bases, and 10 bases separated the two germline ends. The CDR3 is 16 amino acids. In germline, CDR1 is LNHDA, CDR2 SQIVND (reference sequence). The DNA of the CDR3 is TGTGCCAGTAGTATAGTTCAGACTTTCTCCTACAATGAGCAGTTCTTC. It codes for CASSIVQTFSYNEQFF.

This chain joins TRBV5-6 and TRBJ1-4; TRBD1 might be the D (6 bases). Germline CDR1 and CDR2: SGHDT and YYEEEE. The CDR3 consists of 16 residues. Trimming took off 2 bases at V and 0 bases at J, with 11 bases between the two ends. The CDR3 region is CASSFDRSPTNEKLFF. In DNA, the CDR3 is TGTGCCAGCAGCTTTGACAGGTCTCCAACTAATGAAAAACTGTTTTTT. The complete variable domain, with remaining parts taken from reference TRBV5-6 and TRBJ1-4, reads DAGVTQSPTHLIKTRGQQVTLRCSPKSGHDTVSWYQQALGQGPQFIFQYYEEEERQRGNFPDRFSGHQFPNYSSELNVNALLLGDSALYLCASSFDRSPTNEKLFFGSGTQLSVL.

This clone appeared a single time. J is TRBJ1-5 and V is TRBV21-1. TRBV21-1 is a documented pseudogene. The CDR3 is 14 amino acids. CDR3 coding DNA: TGTGCCAGCACCCGACGTACGATCAATCAGCCCCAGCATTTT. This encodes CASTRRTINQPQHF.

This chain connects TRBV6-1 to TRBJ2-3; D perhaps matches TRBD1 (6 bases). V lost 2 bases and J lost 0, with 15 bases in between. Germline V gene sequence: CDR1 MNHNS, CDR2 SASEGT. The CDR3 is 17 residues long. CDR3 nucleotide sequence: TGTGCCAGCAGTGAATTAATCTGGGACAAGAGCACAGATACGCAGTATTTT. Protein sequence: CASSELIWDKSTDTQYF.

The CDR3 region has the DNA TGTGCCAGCAGCTTAGGGTGGACAGGGGGTTCAGCTTTCTTT. Residues: CASSLGWTGGSAFF. The chain recombines TRBV7-9 with TRBJ1-1; the match to TRBD1 covers 10 bases. Germline CDR1 SEHNR, CDR2 FQNEAQ (reference sequence). The length of the CDR3 is 14 residues. V lost 1 base, J lost 10 bases, and 6 bases stayed unmatched.